This is a list of T cell receptor beta chains from one sample in a study of blood T cell repertoires in COVID-19. The assay was immunoSEQ multiplex PCR, and TCRdb's table has in-frame clones only and misses some. The sample consists of about 380,000 clones, 88% of them appearing once. The source material was PBMCs or T cells enriched from blood (not recorded which). These TCRs come from a young woman who had recovered from COVID-19. Both conserved end residues are part of each CDR3. A D gene is named only where the DNA matches it firmly. Some rows have no size entry. The others give once, few or many, or a class for an expanded clone.

D gene,J gene,clone size,V gene,CDR3 DNA,CDR3 protein
-,TRBJ2-7,-,TRBV4-1,TGCGCCAGCAGCCAAGCAAGCGCTTCGTCCTACGAGCAGTACTTC,CASSQASASSYEQYF
-,TRBJ2-5,-,TRBV29-1,TGCAGCGTTAGGTCGCCGGACATCCAAGAGACCCAGTACTTC,CSVRSPDIQETQYF
TRBD2,TRBJ2-1,-,TRBV25-1,TGTGCCAGTGCTCAGCGGGGACCTTACAATGAGCAGTTCTTC,CASAQRGPYNEQFF
TRBD1,TRBJ1-4,-,TRBV4-1,TGCGCCAGCAGCTGGGACAGGGGGGGGACTGAAAAACTGTTTTTT,CASSWDRGGTEKLFF
-,TRBJ1-1,-,TRBV30,TGTGCCTGGAGTGGCCAGGCGAACACTGAAGCTTTCTTT,CAWSGQANTEAFF
-,TRBJ1-6,-,TRBV5-4,TGTGCCAGCAGCTTCGGCGGCGGGGTTAATTCACCCCTCCACTTT,CASSFGGGVNSPLHF
-,TRBJ1-3,-,TRBV21-1,TGTGCCAGCAGCAAAGCATCAGTCAGCGGAGGCACCATATATTTT,CASSKASVSGGTIYF
TRBD1,TRBJ1-1,-,TRBV3-1/TRBV3-2,TGTGCCAGCAGCCTTATTGACAGGGGGCCCTCTGAAGCTTTCTTT,CASSLIDRGPSEAFF
-,TRBJ2-1,-,TRBV11-2,TGTGCCAGCAGCTTAGATCAGGGGGGAAGGTCCTACAATGAGCAGTTCTTC,CASSLDQGGRSYNEQFF
-,TRBJ2-1,-,TRBV4-2,TGTGCCAGCAGCCAAGATCGTCTGGGGGCATCCTACAATGAGCAGTTCTTC,CASSQDRLGASYNEQFF
TRBD1,TRBJ1-1,-,TRBV3-1/TRBV3-2,TGTGCCAGCAGCCACCGGACAGGGCGGGCTTTCTTT,CASSHRTGRAFF
TRBD1,TRBJ1-5,-,TRBV28,TGTGCCAGCAGTTTCTTTAGTGACCCCTTTGGACAGGGGGCAAGCAATCAGCCCCAGCATTTT,CASSFFSDPFGQGASNQPQHF
-,TRBJ1-1,once,TRBV6-5,TGTGCCAGCTTTAGGCGGGGGACTGAAGCTTTCTTT,CASFRRGTEAFF
-,TRBJ2-1,-,TRBV24-1,TGTGCCACCAGTGATTTGGGGGACACTAATGAGCAGTTCTTC,CATSDLGDTNEQFF
TRBD1,TRBJ1-6,-,TRBV6-5,TGTGCCAGCAGTCGGGACAGCCTTAATTCACCCCTCCACTTT,CASSRDSLNSPLHF
-,TRBJ1-2,-,TRBV6-5,TGTGCCAGCAGGGACTTCAACTATGGCTACACCTTC,CASRDFNYGYTF
TRBD1,TRBJ2-6,-,TRBV18,TGTGCCAGCTCACCCTGGACAGGAAATACTTACTCTGGGGCCAACGTCCTGACTTTC,CASSPWTGNTYSGANVLTF
-,TRBJ2-1,-,TRBV6-4,TGTGCCAGCAGTGCGAGCGGAGTCCCCCATGAGCAGTTCTTC,CASSASGVPHEQFF
-,TRBJ1-5,-,TRBV19,TGTGCCAGTACCCCTTGGGAGAATCAGCCCCAGCATTTT,CASTPWENQPQHF
-,TRBJ2-5,-,TRBV21-1,TGTGCCAGCAGCAGAAGCAGGCCGGAAGAGACCCAGTACTTC,CASSRSRPEETQYF
TRBD1,TRBJ2-1,-,TRBV5-5,TGTGCCAGCAGCTGGGGACAGGGGGTCCTTAGCTCCTACAATGAGCAGTTCTTC,CASSWGQGVLSSYNEQFF
TRBD2,TRBJ2-7,-,TRBV7-9,TGTGCCAGCAGCTCTCGGGAGGTTTCCTACGAGCAGTACTTC,CASSSREVSYEQYF
TRBD2,TRBJ2-5,-,TRBV9,TGTGCCAGCAGCGTAGGGCTAGCGGGGGGCGAAGAGACCCAGTACTTC,CASSVGLAGGEETQYF
-,TRBJ2-2,-,TRBV4-2,TGTGCCAGCAGCCAAGGGGAGCATCCCACCGGGGAGCTGTTTTTT,CASSQGEHPTGELFF
-,TRBJ2-5,-,TRBV10-3,TGTGCCATCAGTGCTGGGGGGGCCGAGGAGACCCAGTACTTC,CAISAGGAEETQYF
-,TRBJ1-5,-,TRBV6-5,TGTGCCAGCAGTCGAATGGGCGATCAGCCCCAGCATTTT,CASSRMGDQPQHF
-,TRBJ1-1,-,TRBV7-8,TGTGCCAGCAGCTCACTCGTGAACACTGAAGCTTTCTTT,CASSSLVNTEAFF
-,TRBJ1-5,-,TRBV4-3,TGCGCCAGCAGCCAAAGTGGGAGTTATCAGCCCCAGCATTTT,CASSQSGSYQPQHF